Listed below are T cell receptor beta chains from one sample, sequenced in a study of cytomegalovirus exposure and HLA in healthy donors. The protocol was immunoSEQ multiplex PCR, while the TCRdb copy is restricted to in-frame clones and leaves out a portion. Of a few hundred thousand clones listed, just over 75% are singletons. The sample consisted of PBMCs. The receptors stem from an older woman in good health and CMV-seropositive. Both conserved end residues are trimmed from each CDR3. Fields, in order: V gene, J gene, CDR3 protein.

v_call: TRBV10-2; j_call: TRBJ2-4; cdr3_aa: ASMEPENIQY
v_call: TRBV28; j_call: TRBJ1-5; cdr3_aa: ASSPRGVGNQPQH
v_call: TRBV28; j_call: TRBJ1-2; cdr3_aa: ASSLTTTGNYGYT
v_call: TRBV19; j_call: TRBJ2-7; cdr3_aa: ASSIQGTYEQY
v_call: TRBV6-1; j_call: TRBJ1-5; cdr3_aa: ASSDVGRGHQPQH
v_call: TRBV6-5; j_call: TRBJ1-4; cdr3_aa: ASSYSAGVNEKLF
v_call: TRBV25-1; j_call: TRBJ1-1; cdr3_aa: ASSEAGQWTEAF
v_call: TRBV30; j_call: TRBJ1-3; cdr3_aa: AWSVQSGNTIY
v_call: TRBV27; j_call: TRBJ2-7; cdr3_aa: ASSTTGTPYEQY
v_call: TRBV5-1; j_call: TRBJ2-7; cdr3_aa: ASSLGGILNEQY
v_call: TRBV29-1; j_call: TRBJ2-1; cdr3_aa: SVSGTSGRAQEQF
v_call: TRBV6-9; j_call: TRBJ2-3; cdr3_aa: ASSYNFSRFTDTQY
v_call: TRBV11-1; j_call: TRBJ1-1; cdr3_aa: ASSIYRGRAEAF
v_call: TRBV18; j_call: TRBJ1-1; cdr3_aa: ASSPRQNTEAF
v_call: TRBV5-1; j_call: TRBJ2-1; cdr3_aa: ASSLVTGTYNEQF
v_call: TRBV19; j_call: TRBJ2-3; cdr3_aa: ASSIGTSPDTQY
v_call: TRBV5-4; j_call: TRBJ2-5; cdr3_aa: ASSLGLAASGSFETQY
v_call: TRBV30; j_call: TRBJ2-6; cdr3_aa: AWRPTPPAGSSGANVLT
v_call: TRBV25-1; j_call: TRBJ2-1; cdr3_aa: ASSAVRDSQF
v_call: TRBV4-2; j_call: TRBJ2-5; cdr3_aa: ASSPSGGSETQY
v_call: TRBV25-1; j_call: TRBJ2-1; cdr3_aa: ASSTSGREARHEQF
v_call: TRBV28; j_call: TRBJ1-1; cdr3_aa: ASSYQGWAF
v_call: TRBV10-1; j_call: TRBJ2-7; cdr3_aa: ASSGQGADEQY
v_call: TRBV5-1; j_call: TRBJ1-6; cdr3_aa: ASSKDRGYSPLH
v_call: TRBV27; j_call: TRBJ2-1; cdr3_aa: ASSGGASFGEQF
v_call: TRBV27; j_call: TRBJ2-7; cdr3_aa: ASSVAGTGAYEQY
v_call: TRBV18; j_call: TRBJ2-5; cdr3_aa: ASSPLRTSGFWETQY
v_call: TRBV30; j_call: TRBJ2-2; cdr3_aa: AWSQGAGELF
v_call: TRBV6-1; j_call: TRBJ2-7; cdr3_aa: ASSKTSGTYYEQY
v_call: TRBV6-6; j_call: TRBJ2-3; cdr3_aa: ASSKRDSRTDTQY
v_call: TRBV30; j_call: TRBJ1-6; cdr3_aa: AWKEFTLH
v_call: TRBV4-2; j_call: TRBJ2-3; cdr3_aa: ASSQVELAGGSDTQY
v_call: TRBV14; j_call: TRBJ2-2; cdr3_aa: ASSQSPFKNTGELF
v_call: TRBV29-1; j_call: TRBJ2-1; cdr3_aa: SVVDPGLGSLNEQF
v_call: TRBV7-2; j_call: TRBJ2-5; cdr3_aa: ASVNKASSQETQY
v_call: TRBV6-6; j_call: TRBJ1-1; cdr3_aa: ASVPTGTNTEAF
v_call: TRBV7-2; j_call: TRBJ1-4; cdr3_aa: ASSPTPTGGLRKLF
v_call: TRBV5-6; j_call: TRBJ2-3; cdr3_aa: ASSLRPSGTADTQY
v_call: TRBV7-3; j_call: TRBJ1-5; cdr3_aa: ASSPGQNQPQH
v_call: TRBV6-5; j_call: TRBJ1-3; cdr3_aa: ASSTARSGGNTIY
v_call: TRBV11-2; j_call: TRBJ2-7; cdr3_aa: ASSLDGVYEQY
v_call: TRBV28; j_call: TRBJ1-2; cdr3_aa: ASSIRTGDYGYT
v_call: TRBV30; j_call: TRBJ2-5; cdr3_aa: AWTPSGAAGETQY
v_call: TRBV6-5; j_call: TRBJ1-2; cdr3_aa: ASSIRVNYGYT
v_call: TRBV27; j_call: TRBJ2-7; cdr3_aa: ASSLRGTGQDLYEQY